Listed below are T cell receptor beta chains from one sample, sequenced in a study of blood T cell repertoires in COVID-19. TCRdb's copy holds only in-frame clones and misses some; the assay was immunoSEQ multiplex PCR. This table holds around 300,000 clones, around 90% found once. Material for sequencing was PBMCs or T cells enriched from blood (not recorded which). All receptors come from a woman aged 18-29 years with acute COVID-19. Each CDR3 is given with its conserved first and last residue. Each record gives: D gene, clone size, V gene, J gene, CDR3 DNA, CDR3 protein. D genes are given only for firm matches. Clone size, where shown, is once, few, many, or a class for clones that have expanded.

>NA|NA|TRBV5-1|TRBJ2-7
TGCGCCAGCGCGGGAACACGCCGCTCCTACGAGCAGTACTTC
CASAGTRRSYEQYF
>NA|NA|TRBV4-3|TRBJ1-4
TGCGCCAGCAGCCAAGATCCAGGGTGGGATGAAAAACTGTTTTTT
CASSQDPGWDEKLFF
>TRBD2|once|TRBV6-5|TRBJ2-7
TGTGCCAGCAGCCGGGGGGTGGAGTGGGACGAGCAGTACTTC
CASSRGVEWDEQYF
>TRBD2|NA|TRBV4-2|TRBJ2-2
TGTGCCAGCAGCCAAGATTTCGGGACTAGCGTTCGGCGCGCGGGGGAGCTGTTTTTT
CASSQDFGTSVRRAGELFF
>TRBD2|many|TRBV29-1|TRBJ2-2
TGCAGCGTTGGAGCGGGGACGAACACCGGGGAGCTGTTTTTT
CSVGAGTNTGELFF
>TRBD1|NA|TRBV27|TRBJ2-2
TGTGCCAGCAGTGAGACAGGGGGCTTAGACACCGGGGAGCTGTTTTTT
CASSETGGLDTGELFF
>NA|once|TRBV4-3|TRBJ1-5
TGCGCCAGCAGCCAAGGGGCAGGAAACAATCAGCCCCAGCATTTT
CASSQGAGNNQPQHF
>TRBD1|NA|TRBV10-3|TRBJ2-2
TGTGCCATCAGTGAGTCGGGACAGGGGGCCGGGGAGCTGTTTTTT
CAISESGQGAGELFF
>TRBD1|NA|TRBV19|TRBJ2-5
TGTGCCAGTAGAGGGACAGGGGACACCCAAGAGACCCAGTACTTC
CASRGTGDTQETQYF
>NA|NA|TRBV10-1|TRBJ2-5
TGCGCCAGCAGTGAACAGGGAGCAGAGACCCAGTACTTC
CASSEQGAETQYF
>NA|NA|TRBV3-1/TRBV3-2|TRBJ2-3
TGTGCCAGCAGCCAAACGCCTAGCGCACGGCAAGATACGCAGTATTTT
CASSQTPSARQDTQYF
>TRBD1|NA|TRBV7-9|TRBJ1-2
TGTGCCAGCAGCCTAGGCGGCAGGGACAGCTATGGCTACACCTTC
CASSLGGRDSYGYTF
>TRBD1|NA|TRBV9|TRBJ2-3
TGTGCCAGCAGCGTAGCCCCGACAGGGGTGAGGGGTACCGGAGATACGCAGTATTTT
CASSVAPTGVRGTGDTQYF
>NA|NA|TRBV4-1|TRBJ2-1
TGCGCCAGCAGCCAAGATTCCGGACAGCCGATGACCTACAATGAGCAGTTCTTC
CASSQDSGQPMTYNEQFF
>TRBD1|NA|TRBV28|TRBJ1-2
TGTGCCAGCAGCAGGGACAGGCGCCCCTATGGCTACACCTTC
CASSRDRRPYGYTF
>NA|NA|TRBV6-5|TRBJ1-1
TGTACCAACCGCGTGACAGCGGGGACTGAAGCTTTCTTT
CTNRVTAGTEAFF
>NA|NA|TRBV19|TRBJ1-1
TGTGCCAGTCTCCGGACAGATCGGGCTGAAGCTTTCTTT
CASLRTDRAEAFF
>TRBD1|few|TRBV7-9|TRBJ2-1
TGTGCCAGCAGCTTAACCCGGACAGGGGGATACAATGAGCAGTTCTTC
CASSLTRTGGYNEQFF
>NA|NA|TRBV19|TRBJ2-7
TGTGCCAGTAGTGTAGACGGGGCCTACGAGCAGTACTTC
CASSVDGAYEQYF
>NA|NA|TRBV30|TRBJ1-3
TGTGCCTGGAAATCAGGGAATGGAAACACCATATATTTT
CAWKSGNGNTIYF
>TRBD2|NA|TRBV15|TRBJ2-2
TGTGCCACCAGCAGACGGGCCGGGGGGAGGACCGGGGAGCTGTTTTTT
CATSRRAGGRTGELFF
>TRBD2|NA|TRBV7-6|TRBJ2-2
TGTGCCAGCAGCTTCAGCGGGGGGGCCGGGGAGCTGTTTTTT
CASSFSGGAGELFF
>TRBD2|NA|TRBV11-3|TRBJ2-3
TGTGCCAGCAGCCCCCGGGGGGGGAGAACAGATACGCAGTATTTT
CASSPRGGRTDTQYF
>TRBD2|NA|TRBV25-1|TRBJ2-7
TGTGCCAGCAGTGAATATACTAGCGGGAGCTACGAGCAGTACTTC
CASSEYTSGSYEQYF
>NA|NA|TRBV29-1|TRBJ1-1
TGCAGCGTCCGGGGGGGGTTTGGGCCCGAGGGCACTGAAGCTTTCTTT
CSVRGGFGPEGTEAFF
>NA|NA|TRBV4-1|TRBJ2-3
TGCGCCAGCAGCCAGGTTACTAACACAGATACGCAGTATTTT
CASSQVTNTDTQYF
>TRBD1|NA|TRBV6-5|TRBJ1-5
TGTGCCAGCAGTTCACTGGGACAGGGCGGCAATCAGCCCCAGCATTTT
CASSSLGQGGNQPQHF
>NA|NA|TRBV4-1|TRBJ2-3
TGCGCCAGCAGCCAAGAAGTGAGTTGGACAGATACGCAGTATTTT
CASSQEVSWTDTQYF
>TRBD2|NA|TRBV7-6|TRBJ2-7
TGTGCCAGCAGCTTAGCGCCGGCGGGAGAACACGAGCAGTACTTC
CASSLAPAGEHEQYF
>NA|NA|TRBV2|TRBJ1-6
TGTGCCAGCAGGTTTCAGCAGGGGTATAATTCACCCCTCCACTTT
CASRFQQGYNSPLHF
>TRBD1|NA|TRBV5-1|TRBJ1-1
TGCGCCAGCAGCTTGCCAGGGGGCAGAGCCTCTCCAGCTTTCTTT
CASSLPGGRASPAFF
>NA|NA|TRBV29-1|TRBJ1-1
TGCAGCGTTGAGGCGGGAAACACTGAAGCTTTCTTT
CSVEAGNTEAFF
>NA|NA|TRBV28|TRBJ1-2
TGTGGTACAAACCTTGGTCGTTATGGCTACACCTTC
CGTNLGRYGYTF
>NA|NA|TRBV19|TRBJ2-7
TGTGCCAGTAGTCCCTGGGACTCCCGATACGAGCAGTACTTC
CASSPWDSRYEQYF
>NA|NA|TRBV30|TRBJ1-1
TGTGCCTGGATACAGGGGAACACTGAAGCTTTCTTT
CAWIQGNTEAFF
>NA|NA|TRBV7-9|TRBJ2-1
TGTGCCAGCAGCCCTGGACTGCCCCACGTGCAGTTCTTC
CASSPGLPHVQFF
>NA|NA|TRBV9|TRBJ2-5
TGTGCCAGCAGCGTAGCTACCGGACAACTGGGGGAGACCCAGTACTTC
CASSVATGQLGETQYF
>TRBD2|NA|TRBV5-1|TRBJ2-1
TGCGCCAGCAGCGGCGGGACTAGCGACTACAATGAGCAGTTCTTC
CASSGGTSDYNEQFF
>TRBD2|NA|TRBV6-4|TRBJ2-1
TGTGCCAGCAGCCCAGGGACTAGCGGTTACAATGAGCAGTTCTTC
CASSPGTSGYNEQFF
>NA|NA|TRBV28|TRBJ2-1
TGTGCCAGCAGTATCCGGGGTACTTACAATGAGCAGTTCTTC
CASSIRGTYNEQFF
>NA|NA|TRBV18|TRBJ1-1
TGTGCCAGCGGGGGACAAGGGAACACTGAAGCTTTCTTT
CASGGQGNTEAFF
>NA|NA|TRBV7-2|TRBJ2-2
TGTGCCAGCAGACGCCGTCGCGGAGAGAGCACCGGGGAGCTGTTTTTT
CASRRRRGESTGELFF
>TRBD2|NA|TRBV2|TRBJ2-1
TGTGCCAGCAGATCCTGGACTAGCGGGGGCTACAATGAGCAGTTCTTC
CASRSWTSGGYNEQFF
>TRBD1|NA|TRBV7-8|TRBJ1-6
TGTGCCAGCAGCTTAGTTTCGGGGACAGCTAATTCACCCCTCCACTTT
CASSLVSGTANSPLHF
>NA|NA|TRBV6-5|TRBJ1-1
TGTGCCAGCAGGCCCCCGGGGGTTGGTGAAGCTTTCTTT
CASRPPGVGEAFF